The next 19 T cell receptor beta chains were all read from a single sample in a study of blood T cell repertoires in COVID-19. This table comes from immunoSEQ multiplex PCR, and its TCRdb copy is limited to in-frame clones, with some not included. The sample includes about 190,000 clones, just under 85% of them seen just once. The sample comprised peripheral blood. Receptors originate from a woman between 65 and 79 years old with active or convalescent COVID-19.

This chain links TRBV11-2 with TRBJ2-6; D may be TRBD1 (5 bases). V was trimmed by 4 bases and J by 1 base, leaving 11 bases between them. CDR3 size: 16 residues. Germline V gives CDR1 SGHAT, CDR2 FQNNGV. CDR3 nucleotide sequence: TGTGCCAGCAGCTCCAGTAGGGGATCTGGGGCCAACGTCCTGACTTTC. Its translation: CASSSSRGSGANVLTF.

In DNA form, the CDR3 reads TGTGCCAGCAGCCTCGTAGACAGGGAGGATACGCAGTATTTT. Its translation: CASSLVDREDTQYF. The V call is TRBV6-5, the J call TRBJ2-3; 7 bases align to TRBD1. Losses at the gene ends were 6 bases for V and 6 bases for J; bases not matched to a gene: 9. This CDR3 spans 14 amino acids. CDR1 and CDR2 (germline): MNHEY, SVGAGI.

V is TRBV2 and J is TRBJ2-1; D is possibly TRBD2 (6 bases). V gave up 10 bases and J gave up 7 bases, with 20 bases separating them. This CDR3 is built from 14 residues. Germline CDR1 SNHLY, CDR2 FYNNEI. The CDR3 DNA is TGTGCCACTCTACGACCGGGACTCGGGAATGAGCAGTTCTTC. It codes for CATLRPGLGNEQFF.

The rearrangement joins TRBV19 to TRBJ1-4; D call uncertain. This CDR3 has 16 amino acids. Per germline, CDR1 LNHDA and CDR2 SQIVND (reference sequence). Trimming pared 4 bases from V and 0 bases from J, leaving 12 bases between. This CDR3 is CASSTRGSATNEKLFF. The CDR3 DNA is TGTGCCAGTAGTACACGGGGTTCAGCAACTAATGAAAAACTGTTTTTT.

The chain couples TRBV19 to TRBJ2-3; D remains unclear. Trimming shortened V by 6 bases and J by 0 bases, and 7 bases separated the two germline ends. CDR3 length: 13 residues. From germline, CDR1 is LNHDA and CDR2 SQIVND (reference sequence). This chain's CDR3 is CASRATSTDTQYF. DNA of the CDR3: TGTGCCAGTAGAGCGACTAGCACAGATACGCAGTATTTT.

This chain links TRBV11-3 with TRBJ2-2; TRBD1 matches at 7 bases. Germline trimming cut 5 bases from V and 6 bases from J; bases unmatched to any gene: 9. The CDR3 has 15 residues. CDR1 is SGHNT and CDR2 is YENEEA in the germline V gene. CDR3 amino acids: CASSPNGQVPGELFF. In DNA, the CDR3 is TGTGCCAGCAGCCCAAACGGACAGGTTCCCGGGGAGCTGTTTTTT.

The chain recombines TRBV2 with TRBJ2-7; D is perhaps TRBD1 (8 bases). The germline V gene encodes CDR1 SNHLY and CDR2 FYNNEI. The length of the CDR3 is 13 residues. The V gene lost 8 bases and the J gene lost 5 bases, with 16 bases spanning the gap. The CDR3 is CASRYRGGNEQYF. In DNA, the CDR3 is TGTGCCAGCCGGTACAGGGGGGGCAACGAGCAGTACTTC.

As DNA, the CDR3 is TGTGCCAGCAGTTACTCGATCCGGAGGGGCCAAGAGACCCAGTACTTC. Translated: CASSYSIRRGQETQYF. The chain couples TRBV6-5 to TRBJ2-5, with D possibly TRBD2 on 6 matching bases. Germline V gene lookup returns CDR1 MNHEY and CDR2 SVGAGI. The V end lost 0 bases, the J end lost 1 base, and 12 bases lay between the germline ends. This CDR3 comprises 16 residues.

This clone was counted a single time. The V and J genes are TRBV29-1 and TRBJ1-1; 9 bases match TRBD1. J lost 3 bases, V lost 2 bases, and 1 base had no gene match. CDR1 and CDR2 from the germline V gene are SQVTM and ANQGSEA. The CDR3 is 13 amino acids. The CDR3 nucleotides are TGCAGCGTTGAAAGGGACAGGGACACTGAAGCTTTCTTT. The encoded protein is CSVERDRDTEAFF.

The chain links TRBV15 to TRBJ1-3; D not resolved. The germline V gene encodes CDR1 LNHNV and CDR2 YYDKDF (reference sequence). Trimming stripped 0 bases from V and 2 bases from J, with 5 bases between. The CDR3 extends over 14 amino acids. The CDR3 nucleotides are TGTGCCACCAGCAGAGACAGGACTGGAAACACCATATATTTT. As protein: CATSRDRTGNTIYF. The full variable domain, with the rest looked up from reference TRBV15 and TRBJ1-3, is DAMVIQNPRYQVTQFGKPVTLSCSQTLNHNVMYWYQQKSSQAPKLLFHYYDKDFNNEADTPDNFQSRRPNTSFCFLDIRSPGLGDTAMYLCATSRDRTGNTIYFGEGSWLTVV.

The rearrangement links TRBV3-1 (or the pseudogene TRBV3-2) to TRBJ2-1; 8 bases are shared with TRBD2. Trimming took 5 bases from V and 4 from J; bases not matched to a gene: 10. Per the germline V gene, CDR1 is LGHDT and CDR2 is YNNKEL (reference sequence). The CDR3 runs to 16 residues. CDR3 in amino acids: CASSDNLAGVYNEQFF. CDR3 DNA: TGTGCCAGCAGCGACAATCTAGCGGGCGTTTACAATGAGCAGTTCTTC.

The chain employs TRBV5-6 and TRBJ2-3, with 10 bases that match TRBD1. There are 13 residues in the CDR3. The germline V gene encodes CDR1 SGHDT and CDR2 YYEEEE. Trimming took 4 bases from V and 6 from J; bases not matched to a gene: 2. CDR3 loop: CASSRGQGDTQYF. The DNA of the CDR3 is TGTGCCAGCAGCCGGGGACAGGGGGATACGCAGTATTTT.

The rearrangement links TRBV5-3 to TRBJ1-5, with D possibly being TRBD1 (5 bases). Being an ORF, TRBV5-3 has a function that is uncertain. The CDR3 loop spans 17 amino acids. The V gene lost 4 bases and the J gene lost 3 bases, with 20 bases spanning the gap. The CDR3 sequence is CARSIQSTDSTNQPQHF. In DNA, the CDR3 is TGTGCCAGAAGCATACAATCGACAGATTCTACCAATCAGCCCCAGCATTTT.

This chain joins TRBV11-2 and TRBJ2-1, with a tentative D call TRBD2 (6 bases). The CDR3 consists of 16 residues. Trimming cost V 6 bases and J 4 bases, with 19 bases left between them. Germline CDR1 SGHAT, CDR2 FQNNGV. CDR3 DNA: TGTGCCAGCAGATCGATTCCGGGACTCCTATACAATGAGCAGTTCTTC. Translated, it gives CASRSIPGLLYNEQFF.

The chain recombines TRBV4-2 with TRBJ1-5, with D perhaps matching TRBD1 (5 bases). V gave up 2 bases and J gave up 1 base, with 12 bases separating them. Per the germline V gene, CDR1 is LGHNA and CDR2 is YNFKEQ. The CDR3 loop spans 16 amino acids. The CDR3: CASSQTGLESNQPQHF. The CDR3 DNA sequence: TGTGCCAGCAGCCAAACAGGATTGGAGAGCAATCAGCCCCAGCATTTT.

The chain has TRBV27 and TRBJ2-6; TRBD1 matches at 9 bases. Germline V gene data show CDR1 as MNHEY and CDR2 as SMNVEV (reference sequence). CDR3 length: 14 amino acids. The trim removed 4 bases at V and 6 bases at J, leaving 1 base unmatched. The DNA for the CDR3 is TGTGCCAGCAGTTGGGACAGGGTGGCCAACGTCCTGACTTTC. The encoded protein is CASSWDRVANVLTF.

This rearrangement joins TRBV7-3 to TRBJ2-1; 7 bases match TRBD2. Trimming at V came to 2 bases and at J to 7 bases, leaving 8 bases not matched to a gene. Germline V gives CDR1 SGHTA, CDR2 FQGTGA. This CDR3 comprises 15 residues. The CDR3 region has the DNA TGTGCCAGCAGCTTAGGGGCTAGCGGAACTAATGAGCAGTTCTTC. It codes for CASSLGASGTNEQFF.

The chain employs TRBV28 and TRBJ1-1; D ambiguous. The germline CDR1 and CDR2 sequences are MDHEN and SYDVKM. Trimming stripped 6 bases from V and 7 bases from J, with 15 bases between. The CDR3 is 13 residues long. DNA for the CDR3: TGTGCCAGCAGCCAGAGAGTAGGAGTTGAAGCTTTCTTT. Translating gives CASSQRVGVEAFF.

This chain links TRBV29-1 with TRBJ1-1; TRBD1 is a possible D gene (6 bases). CDR1 SQVTM and CDR2 ANQGSEA come from the germline V gene. CDR3 length: 11 amino acids. V was pared by 5 bases and J by 5 bases, with 9 bases between. The CDR3 reads CSVPRGTEAFF. CDR3 nucleotide sequence: TGCAGCGTTCCCAGGGGTACTGAAGCTTTCTTT. Variable domain in full (rest from reference TRBV29-1 and TRBJ1-1): SAVISQKPSRDICQRGTSLTIQCQVDSQVTMMFWYRQQPGQSLTLIATANQGSEATYESGFVIDKFPISRPNLTFSTLTVSNMSPEDSSIYLCSVPRGTEAFFGQGTRLTVV.